This T cell receptor (beta chain) is from a study of cytomegalovirus exposure and HLA in healthy donors. Study-wide results and limits: A later analysis appeared to link common viral pathogens to several of the most significant clusters. With later analysis, a missense DCLRE1C variant became linked to TCR beta V- and J-gene trimming. Highly shared variants forming one cluster were likely a sequencing artifact.

A note on this clone: Its antigen is unidentified.

Amplification used 60 Vbeta primers and 13 Jbeta primers. Clones were read by immunoSEQ multiplex PCR, and TCRdb kept only the in-frame ones, dropping some. The sample has 100,000 to 120,000 clones, 70% to 80% seen once. Donors had nominal health at sampling but likely had unrecorded immune exposures. Material: PBMCs. The sequence came from a man aged 35 to 55 in good health and CMV-seronegative.

CDR3 in DNA: TGTGCCAGCAGCCCAGGGACTTGGGAGGCGAACACCGGGGAGCTGTTTTTT. Its translation is CASSPGTWEANTGELFF. This chain connects TRBV11-3 to TRBJ2-2, with a weak D call TRBD2 (6 bases). Germline lookup yields CDR1 SGHNT and CDR2 YENEEA. Trimming took 5 bases from V and 0 from J, leaving 16 bases between them. The CDR3 sequence is 17 residues long.